A selection of T cell receptor beta chains follows, all from one sample in a study of blood T cell repertoires in COVID-19. Using immunoSEQ multiplex PCR, the repertoire was profiled, and TCRdb retains in-frame clones only, with some absent. Of about 180,000 clones in the sample, more than 80% were seen once. The sample consisted of PBMCs or T cells enriched from blood (not recorded which). Every receptor here comes from a man in his forties who had recovered from COVID-19. CDR3s include the opening cysteine and the closing phenylalanine or tryptophan. A D gene is named only where the DNA matches it firmly. Clone size appears in some rows only: once, few, many, or a class for an expanded clone.

size	V	J	D	CDR3	DNA
-	TRBV7-3	TRBJ2-7	TRBD2	CASSPSGGQYEQYF	TGTGCCAGCAGTCCTAGCGGGGGGCAATACGAGCAGTACTTC
-	TRBV12-3/TRBV12-4	TRBJ1-3	TRBD1	CASSRDRGNTIYF	TGTGCCAGTTCTAGGGACAGAGGAAACACCATATATTTT
-	TRBV10-3	TRBJ2-7	-	CAISESEGGQAYEQYF	TGTGCCATCAGTGAGTCCGAGGGTGGGCAGGCCTACGAGCAGTACTTC
-	TRBV5-1	TRBJ1-6	-	CASSVDQGLHSPLHF	TGCGCCAGCAGCGTAGACCAGGGGCTCCATTCACCCCTCCACTTT
-	TRBV11-2	TRBJ2-7	TRBD2	CASSPLFLAGGHEQYF	TGTGCCAGCAGCCCCCTCTTTTTGGCGGGAGGTCACGAGCAGTACTTC
few	TRBV6-6	TRBJ2-2	-	CASSSPGDTGELFF	TGTGCCAGCAGTTCCCCGGGTGACACCGGGGAGCTGTTTTTT
-	TRBV19	TRBJ2-2	TRBD1	CASTAHRGGELFF	TGTGCCAGTACCGCCCACAGGGGCGGGGAGCTGTTTTTT
-	TRBV14	TRBJ2-5	-	CASSQATSRWETQYF	TGTGCCAGCAGCCAAGCAACTAGCCGGTGGGAGACCCAGTACTTC
-	TRBV7-3	TRBJ2-4	-	CASSLVPGNIQYF	TGTGCCAGCAGCTTAGTCCCGGGAAACATTCAGTACTTC
-	TRBV10-3	TRBJ1-2	TRBD1	CAISELSGQGPGVNYGYTF	TGTGCCATCAGTGAGTTGTCGGGACAGGGGCCGGGGGTTAACTATGGCTACACCTTC
once	TRBV6-5	TRBJ2-1	TRBD1	CASSRDRVNGEQFF	TGTGCCAGCAGTCGGGACAGGGTGAACGGTGAGCAGTTCTTC
-	TRBV11-1	TRBJ2-1	-	CASSLGRLGLDNEQFF	TGTGCCAGCAGCTTAGGGCGATTAGGACTCGACAATGAGCAGTTCTTC
-	TRBV2	TRBJ1-1	-	CASNKVGGVGTEAFF	TGTGCCAGCAACAAAGTTGGGGGGGTCGGCACTGAAGCTTTCTTT
-	TRBV19	TRBJ1-2	TRBD1	CASTPGQGTYGYTF	TGTGCCAGTACTCCGGGACAGGGAACGTATGGCTACACCTTC
-	TRBV28	TRBJ1-2	-	CASNLLRGRGYTF	TGTGCCAGCAACCTACTAAGGGGCCGGGGCTACACCTTC
-	TRBV4-2	TRBJ2-2	TRBD1	CASSQDPRGPNTGELFF	TGTGCCAGCAGCCAAGATCCGAGGGGGCCGAACACCGGGGAGCTGTTTTTT
-	TRBV5-5	TRBJ2-5	-	CASLYGSEETQYF	TGTGCCAGCCTTTACGGGTCGGAAGAGACCCAGTACTTC
-	TRBV7-6	TRBJ2-7	TRBD2	CASTGASGSFNEQYF	TGTGCCAGTACGGGTGCTAGCGGGAGTTTCAACGAGCAGTACTTC
-	TRBV6-4	TRBJ2-1	-	CASSQSSYNEQFF	TGTGCCAGCAGTCAATCCAGCTACAATGAGCAGTTCTTC
-	TRBV28	TRBJ1-1	TRBD1	CASTFDRGGNVDTEAFF	TGTGCCAGCACTTTTGACAGGGGAGGCAATGTGGACACTGAAGCTTTCTTT
-	TRBV7-6	TRBJ1-1	TRBD1	CASSLGTGTGAEAFF	TGTGCCAGCAGCTTAGGGACAGGGACAGGTGCTGAAGCTTTCTTT
-	TRBV7-9	TRBJ2-4	-	CASSLVQAVDIQYF	TGTGCCAGCAGCTTAGTACAGGCGGTAGACATTCAGTACTTC
-	TRBV5-1	TRBJ2-7	TRBD2	CASSPGLAANEQYF	TGCGCCAGCAGCCCGGGACTAGCGGCGAACGAGCAGTACTTC
-	TRBV18	TRBJ2-7	-	CASAAGGRPYEQYF	TGTGCCAGCGCGGCCGGAGGCAGACCCTACGAGCAGTACTTC
-	TRBV3-1/TRBV3-2	TRBJ1-2	-	CASTGGYGYTF	TGTGCCAGCACGGGGGGCTACGGCTACACCTTC
-	TRBV19	TRBJ1-5	-	CASSIQGHDQPQHF	TGTGCCAGTAGTATACAGGGGCACGATCAGCCCCAGCATTTT
-	TRBV11-2	TRBJ1-5	TRBD1	CASSAHTGDNQPQHF	TGTGCCAGCAGCGCCCATACAGGGGACAATCAGCCCCAGCATTTT
once	TRBV6-5	TRBJ1-2	TRBD1	CASRTTGDNYGYTF	TGTGCCAGCAGAACGACAGGGGATAACTATGGCTACACCTTC
-	TRBV15	TRBJ2-1	-	CATSKIQGSFYNEQFF	TGTGCCACCAGCAAAATCCAGGGGTCCTTTTACAATGAGCAGTTCTTC
-	TRBV6-6	TRBJ1-3	-	CASSFTAGNTIYF	TGTGCCAGCAGCTTTACAGCTGGAAACACCATATATTTT
-	TRBV13	TRBJ1-6	-	CASSPRSGGTNSPLHF	TGTGCCAGCAGCCCACGTAGTGGGGGCACGAATTCACCCCTCCACTTT
few	TRBV28	TRBJ1-2	TRBD1	CASIQGGGKSDYGYTF	TGTGCCAGCATTCAAGGGGGCGGGAAGTCAGACTATGGCTACACCTTC
-	TRBV30	TRBJ1-2	-	CAWSQYRVAYGYTF	TGTGCCTGGAGCCAGTACAGGGTGGCCTATGGCTACACCTTC
once	TRBV6-5	TRBJ2-7	TRBD1	CASSPGTGFFYEQYF	TGTGCCAGCAGTCCCGGGACAGGGTTTTTCTACGAGCAGTACTTC
-	TRBV25-1	TRBJ1-2	-	CASSALGQSHGYTF	TGTGCCAGCAGTGCCCTTGGACAATCTCATGGCTACACCTTC
-	TRBV11-3	TRBJ2-1	TRBD1	CASSLGQGYEQFF	TGTGCCAGCAGCCTCGGACAGGGTTATGAGCAGTTCTTC
-	TRBV7-3	TRBJ1-3	TRBD1	CASSFSGGRTSGNTIYF	TGTGCCAGCAGCTTCTCAGGGGGCCGTACCTCTGGAAACACCATATATTTT
-	TRBV6-5	TRBJ2-2	-	CASTPTGAGELFF	TGTGCCAGCACCCCAACGGGGGCCGGGGAGCTGTTTTTT
-	TRBV28	TRBJ1-4	TRBD1	CASSLSGQGAWQKLFF	TGTGCCAGCAGTTTGTCGGGACAGGGGGCATGGCAAAAACTGTTTTTT
-	TRBV14	TRBJ1-2	-	CASSRPANSYGYTF	TGTGCCAGCAGCCGGCCGGCTAACAGCTATGGCTACACCTTC
many	TRBV5-4	TRBJ2-5	-	CASSLPKETQYF	TGTGCCAGCAGCTTGCCCAAAGAGACCCAGTACTTC
-	TRBV7-2	TRBJ2-7	-	CASSLNEWQGFYEQYF	TGTGCCAGCAGCTTAAATGAATGGCAGGGATTCTACGAGCAGTACTTC
-	TRBV19	TRBJ1-1	TRBD1	CASTQTPGQGKAFF	TGTGCCAGTACCCAGACCCCGGGACAGGGTAAAGCTTTCTTT
-	TRBV9	TRBJ2-1	-	CASSEGFSEQFF	TGTGCCAGCAGCGAGGGGTTTTCCGAGCAGTTCTTC
-	TRBV5-4	TRBJ1-1	TRBD1	CASSGDSVNTEAFF	TGTGCCAGCAGCGGGGACAGTGTGAACACTGAAGCTTTCTTT
-	TRBV4-1	TRBJ1-5	-	CASSQGGPAASQPQHF	TGCGCCAGCAGCCAAGGGGGGCCGGCAGCCAGTCAGCCCCAGCATTTT
-	TRBV5-1	TRBJ2-1	TRBD2	CASSPGGSGRYNEQFF	TGCGCCAGCAGCCCCGGCGGTAGCGGGAGGTACAATGAGCAGTTCTTC
-	TRBV28	TRBJ1-4	-	CASRTPGTTEKLFF	TGTGCCAGCAGAACTCCCGGGACAACTGAAAAACTGTTTTTT
-	TRBV12-3/TRBV12-4	TRBJ2-2	-	CASSFGAGGELFF	TGTGCCAGCAGTTTCGGCGCGGGCGGGGAGCTGTTTTTT
-	TRBV7-8	TRBJ1-1	-	CASSLGLSGPEAFF	TGTGCCAGCAGCTTAGGCCTTTCTGGGCCTGAAGCTTTCTTT
-	TRBV5-1	TRBJ2-1	TRBD2	CASSLGLAGGEQFF	TGCGCCAGCAGCTTGGGACTAGCGGGGGGAGAGCAGTTCTTC
-	TRBV2	TRBJ1-5	-	CASSDKSGARNQPQHF	TGTGCCAGCAGTGATAAGTCAGGGGCGCGCAATCAGCCCCAGCATTTT
-	TRBV2	TRBJ2-7	TRBD2	CASSEVRTSETYEQYF	TGTGCCAGCAGTGAAGTAAGGACTAGCGAAACCTACGAGCAGTACTTC
-	TRBV7-9	TRBJ2-1	-	CASSFGVNEQFF	TGTGCCAGCAGCTTCGGGGTCAATGAGCAGTTCTTC